The subject of this entry is one TCR beta chain. Its antigen is currently unknown. The sample is drawn from a study of shared clonotypes between healthy human individuals. Study-wide results and caveats: Enrolling few donors narrowed the genetic and exposure-history diversity that was represented.

Some clones are missing from TCRdb's copy, which holds only in-frame ones; the method was immunoSEQ multiplex PCR. The sample holds approximately 500,000 clones; around 79% are singletons and the top ten take about 12%. This CDR3 is built from 14 residues. From germline, CDR1 is SGHTA and CDR2 FQGNSA. V lost 6 bases and J lost 0, with 10 bases in between. Extraction of genomic DNA in unsorted samples used approximately 100 million PBMCs. This TCR was sampled from a woman aged 40 to 49 in good health. Some clones in this sample may be carry-over from other donors' samples. The sample consisted of PBMCs. The gene calls are TRBV7-2 and TRBJ2-3, with D tentatively TRBD1 (6 bases). The CDR3 protein is CASRPGHSTDTQYF. CDR3 sequence (DNA): TGTGCCAGCAGACCGGGACACAGCACAGATACGCAGTATTTT.